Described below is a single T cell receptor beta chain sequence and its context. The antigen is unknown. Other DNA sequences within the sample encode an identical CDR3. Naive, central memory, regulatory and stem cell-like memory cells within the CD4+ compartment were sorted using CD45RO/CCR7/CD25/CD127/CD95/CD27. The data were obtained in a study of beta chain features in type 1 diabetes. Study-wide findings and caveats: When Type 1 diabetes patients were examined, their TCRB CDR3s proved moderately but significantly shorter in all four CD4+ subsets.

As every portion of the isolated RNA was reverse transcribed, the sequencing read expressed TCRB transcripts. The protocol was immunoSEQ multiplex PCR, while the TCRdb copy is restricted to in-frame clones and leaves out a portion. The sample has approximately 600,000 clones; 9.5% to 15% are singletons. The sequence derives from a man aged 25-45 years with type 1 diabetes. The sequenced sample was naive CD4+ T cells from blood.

The CDR3 DNA is TGCGCCAGCAGCTTGGGCCAGGGCAGCAATCAGCCCCAGCATTTT. It specifies CASSLGQGSNQPQHF. The chain links TRBV5-1 to TRBJ1-5; TRBD1 is a possible D gene (5 bases). Between the trimmed V and J ends, which lost 0 bases and 1 base, there was a span of 8 bases. The CDR3 runs 15 residues. Germline V gene data show CDR1 as SGHRS and CDR2 as YFSETQ.